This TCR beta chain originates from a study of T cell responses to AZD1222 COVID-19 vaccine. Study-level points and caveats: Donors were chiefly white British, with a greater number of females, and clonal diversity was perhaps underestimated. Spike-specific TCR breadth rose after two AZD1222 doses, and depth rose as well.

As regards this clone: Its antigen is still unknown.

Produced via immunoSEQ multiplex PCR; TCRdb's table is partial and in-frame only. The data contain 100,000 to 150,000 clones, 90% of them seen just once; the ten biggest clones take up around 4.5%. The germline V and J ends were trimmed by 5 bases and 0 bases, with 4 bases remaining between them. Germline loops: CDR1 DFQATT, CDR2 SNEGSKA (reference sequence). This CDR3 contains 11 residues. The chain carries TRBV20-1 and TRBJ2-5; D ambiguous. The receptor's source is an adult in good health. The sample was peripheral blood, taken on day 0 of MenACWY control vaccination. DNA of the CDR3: TGCAGTGCTCCGAACCAAGAGACCCAGTACTTC. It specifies CSAPNQETQYF.